One and the same sample provided the 6 T cell receptor beta chains below, sequenced in a study of PD-L1 blockade in urothelial cancer. Sample time point: peripheral blood 6 weeks after treatment start. The repertoire was sequenced with immunoSEQ multiplex PCR; TCRdb's copy has only in-frame clones and lacks some. The table has around 50,000 clones, around 89% seen once. This specimen consisted of PBMCs, obtained around atezolizumab (anti-PD-L1) treatment. The source is a man in his sixties with urothelial cancer.

A remark on this clone: Other DNA sequences in the sample encode the same CDR3. The DNA for the CDR3 is TGTGCCAGCACCTCAGACAGGTATGAGCAGTACTTC. This encodes CASTSDRYEQYF. The chain links TRBV28 to TRBJ2-7; possibly TRBD1 for D (6 bases). Germline CDR1 MDHEN, CDR2 SYDVKM. This CDR3 region has 12 residues. V dropped 7 bases and J dropped 7 bases, with 14 bases sitting between them.

V gene TRBV25-1 combines with J gene TRBJ2-7; possibly TRBD1 for D (6 bases). The CDR3 extends over 12 amino acids. CDR1 MGHDK and CDR2 SYGVNS come from the germline V gene. Trimming took 7 bases from V and 3 from J, leaving 10 bases between them. CDR3 DNA: TGTGCCAGCAATACGGACAGCTACGAGCAGTACTTC. This codes for CASNTDSYEQYF.

The chain links TRBV11-3 to TRBJ2-7, with 8 bases matching TRBD1. The germline CDR1 and CDR2 sequences are SGHNT and YENEEA. CDR3 size: 13 residues. V dropped 5 bases and J dropped 5; count of bases not matched to a gene: 5. The CDR3 nucleotides are TGTGCCAGCAGCCCGGACAGGGTCAACGAGCAGTACTTC. Amino acid sequence: CASSPDRVNEQYF.

The rearrangement uses TRBV5-8 and TRBJ1-4, with TRBD1 as a possible D gene (6 bases). Germline V CDR1 and CDR2: SGHTS, YDEGEE. The CDR3 runs to 17 residues. V lost 4 bases to trimming and J lost 0 bases, with 16 bases between them. The CDR3 nucleotides are TGTGCCAGCAGCCTTGGACAGACAAGTGCAACTAATGAAAAACTGTTTTTT. Translating it yields CASSLGQTSATNEKLFF.

This rearrangement joins TRBV7-9 to TRBJ1-6; possible D gene TRBD1, 5 bases. The germline gives CDR1 SEHNR, CDR2 FQNEAQ (reference sequence). Between the trimmed V and J ends, which lost 5 bases and 7 bases, there was a span of 12 bases. The CDR3 sequence is 14 residues long. This CDR3 is CASSQQGSNSPLHF. The DNA of the CDR3 is TGTGCCAGCAGCCAGCAGGGTTCAAATTCACCCCTCCACTTT.

V usage is TRBV5-8 and J usage is TRBJ2-4; TRBD2 agrees at 7 bases. V gave up 4 bases and J gave up 7 bases; unmatched junction bases: 5. Germline V gene lookup returns CDR1 SGHTS and CDR2 YDEGEE. The CDR3 totals 13 residues. The CDR3 loop reads CASSDWEGNIQYF. DNA for the CDR3: TGTGCCAGCAGCGACTGGGAGGGGAACATTCAGTACTTC.